Each of the 13 T cell receptor beta chains below was sequenced from the same sample in a study of neurological immune-mediated disorders. MiXCR, applied by TCRdb to the 5' RACE reads, yields one record per CDR3 protein. The top ten hold 16% of the sample, which has 20,000 to 30,000 distinct CDR3 sequences, around 15% seen once. Sequenced: PBMCs. The origin of the receptors is a woman aged 40 to 50 with HTLV-1-associated myelopathy (HAM/TSP).

This clonotype was found many times. This chain joins TRBV7-2 and TRBJ2-3, with D hard to call. Germline assignment: CDR1 SGHTA and CDR2 FQGNSA. With 2 bases removed from V and 0 bases from J, the gap between germline ends came to 12 bases. The CDR3 consists of 16 residues. The CDR3: CASSLHPLRSTDTQYF. DNA of the CDR3: TGTGCCAGCAGCTTACACCCCCTTCGGAGCACAGATACGCAGTATTTT.

This clonotype has ten or more counts. The chain uses TRBV7-9 and TRBJ2-2, with D perhaps being TRBD1 or TRBD2 (7 bases each). The CDR3 covers 18 residues. V gave up 5 bases and J gave up 0 bases, with 19 bases separating them. In germline, CDR1 is SEHNR, CDR2 FQNEAQ (reference sequence). CDR3 sequence: CASSGLDRAYANTGELFF. The DNA of the CDR3 is TGTGCCAGCAGCGGACTAGACAGGGCTTATGCGAACACCGGGGAGCTGTTTTTT.

This clonotype was seen repeatedly, ten times or more. This chain joins TRBV5-1 and TRBJ2-3, with TRBD1 matching 8 bases. This CDR3 has 16 residues. V shed 2 bases, J shed 4 bases, and the junction held 9 bases outside the gene matches. Per the germline V gene, CDR1 is SGHRS and CDR2 is YFSETQ. This CDR3 is CASSFSGQGSSDTQYF. For the CDR3, the DNA is TGCGCCAGCAGCTTCTCCGGACAGGGCTCCTCAGATACGCAGTATTTT. The full variable domain, rest sourced from reference TRBV5-1 and TRBJ2-3, is KAGVTQTPRYLIKTRGQQVTLSCSPISGHRSVSWYQQTPGQGLQFLFEYFSETQRNKGNFPGRFSGRQFSNSRSEMNVSTLELGDSALYLCASSFSGQGSSDTQYFGPGTRLTVL.

Many counts were recorded for this clonotype. The chain uses TRBV2 and TRBJ1-2; TRBD1 might be the D (6 bases). Per the germline V gene, CDR1 is SNHLY and CDR2 is FYNNEI. The CDR3 covers 14 residues. Between the trimmed V and J ends, which lost 2 bases and 3 bases, there was a span of 10 bases. CDR3 sequence: CASSENRADYGYTF. The CDR3 DNA reads TGTGCCAGCAGTGAAAACAGGGCTGACTATGGCTACACCTTC. Looking up the rest from reference TRBV2 and TRBJ1-2 gives the full variable domain: EPEVTQTPSHQVTQMGQEVILRCVPISNHLYFYWYRQILGQKVEFLVSFYNNEISEKSEIFDDQFSVERPDGSNFTLKIRSTKLEDSAMYFCASSENRADYGYTFGSGTRLTVV.

This clonotype was detected ten times or more. V and J are TRBV28 and TRBJ1-2; D unclear. This CDR3 spans 13 amino acids. V lost 3 bases and J lost 8, with 13 bases in between. CDR1 MDHEN and CDR2 SYDVKM come from the germline V gene. The CDR3 nucleotides read TGTGCCAGCAGTTTTCCCAGCCTACAAGGCTACACCTTC. Protein product: CASSFPSLQGYTF.

This clonotype rates as medium-sized (0.01 to 0.1%). V usage is TRBV20-1 and J usage is TRBJ2-3; the D is unclear. V lost 0 bases and J 1 base, leaving 14 bases between the germline ends. Germline loops: CDR1 DFQATT, CDR2 SNEGSKA (reference sequence). CDR3 length: 16 residues. In DNA form, the CDR3 reads TGCAGTGCTAGAGATATGGGCCATACCCGCACAGATACGCAGTATTTT. Protein: CSARDMGHTRTDTQYF.

At least ten counts were recorded for this clonotype. This chain uses TRBV5-8 with TRBJ1-1, with TRBD1 as a possible D gene (6 bases). The germline gives CDR1 SGHTS, CDR2 YDEGEE. The ends were cut back, 4 bases at V and 4 bases at J, with 14 bases in the middle. This CDR3 spans 14 amino acids. The CDR3 loop is CASSRGPGATEAFF. Written as DNA, the CDR3 is TGTGCCAGCAGCCGAGGGCCAGGGGCCACTGAAGCTTTCTTT. Drawing the rest from reference TRBV5-8 and TRBJ1-1, the complete variable domain is EAGVTQSPTHLIKTRGQQATLRCSPISGHTSVYWYQQALGLGLQFLLWYDEGEERNRGNFPPRFSGRQFPNYSSELNVNALELEDSALYLCASSRGPGATEAFFGQGTRLTVV.

This clonotype was counted ten times or more. This rearrangement joins TRBV5-1 to TRBJ2-1; 8 nucleotides agree with TRBD2. Trimming cost V 0 bases and J 12 bases; bases outside gene matches: 8. The CDR3 has 14 amino acids. Germline CDR1 is SGHRS and CDR2 is YFSETQ. The CDR3 DNA is TGCGCCAGCAGCTTGGGGGTAGCGGGGACCGGGCAGTTCTTC. This encodes CASSLGVAGTGQFF. The full variable domain, in which reference TRBV5-1 and TRBJ2-1 provide the parts outside the CDR3, is KAGVTQTPRYLIKTRGQQVTLSCSPISGHRSVSWYQQTPGQGLQFLFEYFSETQRNKGNFPGRFSGRQFSNSRSEMNVSTLELGDSALYLCASSLGVAGTGQFFGPGTRLTVL.

Ten or more counts support this clonotype. The chain joins TRBV14 to TRBJ2-2; a possible D gene is TRBD1 (5 bases). Trimming pared 4 bases from V and 0 bases from J, leaving 9 bases between. The CDR3 length is 15 residues. The germline V gene encodes CDR1 SGHDN and CDR2 FVKESK. The CDR3 spells CASSPRTTNTGELFF. The CDR3 DNA sequence: TGTGCCAGCAGCCCCCGGACAACGAACACCGGGGAGCTGTTTTTT.

Ten or more counts support this clonotype. V is TRBV28 and J is TRBJ1-5; no definite D call. The germline V and J ends were trimmed by 8 bases and 9 bases, with 17 bases remaining between them. The CDR3 consists of 13 residues. CDR1 and CDR2 (germline): MDHEN, SYDVKM. CDR3 protein: CASGPTGVGPQHF. DNA for the CDR3: TGTGCCAGCGGACCGACCGGGGTGGGGCCCCAGCATTTT. The full variable domain, completed using reference TRBV28 and TRBJ1-5, is DVKVTQSSRYLVKRTGEKVFLECVQDMDHENMFWYRQDPGLGLRLIYFSYDVKMKEKGDIPEGYSVSREKKERFSLILESASTNQTSMYLCASGPTGVGPQHFGDGTRLSIL.

This clonotype was observed at least ten times. This chain links TRBV5-1 with TRBJ2-3; 7 bases map to TRBD1. V trimming: 1 base; J trimming: 0 bases; junction bases outside the gene matches: 5. From germline, CDR1 is SGHRS and CDR2 YFSETQ. The CDR3 has 16 residues. The CDR3 loop reads CASSLPRDSSTDTQYF. The DNA of the CDR3 is TGCGCCAGCAGCTTGCCCCGGGACAGCAGCACAGATACGCAGTATTTT.

On this clonotype itself: Its ends do not fully match the called genes, so a read error is possible. The chain couples TRBV5-1 to TRBJ1-1; D is unresolved. The CDR3 spans 15 residues. Germline V gene data show CDR1 as SGHRS and CDR2 as YFSETQ. Here the CDR3 DNA reads TGTGCCAGAAGCTTGGCCCAAGGTTCCGACACTGAAGCTTTCTTT. Encoded protein: CARSLAQGSDTEAFF.

Many counts were recorded for this clonotype. V gene TRBV2 combines with J gene TRBJ2-3; a possible D gene is TRBD2 (6 bases). Trimming removed 6 bases at V and 4 bases at J, with 8 bases between. The CDR3 runs 12 residues. Germline CDR1 SNHLY, CDR2 FYNNEI. CDR3 DNA sequence: TGTGCCAGCAGAGGACTATCAGATACGCAGTATTTT. Its protein product is CASRGLSDTQYF.